The rows below give T cell receptor beta chains drawn from one sample of a study of regulatory T cells in long-lasting Graves disease. TCRdb reprocessed the multiplex PCR reads via MiXCR and lists one record per CDR3 protein. Among hundreds of thousands of distinct CDR3 sequences listed, 15% to 20% were seen once. The same sample was also studied in work on T cells in Graves' hyperthyroidism and ophthalmopathy.

Sample: peripheral blood mononuclear cells (PBMCs), taken at new diagnosis, from a patient treated with antithyroid drugs. These receptors all come from a woman aged 35-65 years with Graves disease. CDR3s leave out the opening cysteine and the closing phenylalanine or tryptophan. A D gene is named only where the DNA matches it firmly.

D: .; V: TRBV3-1; CDR3: ASSNTGFRGNTIY
D: .; V: TRBV5-1; CDR3: ASSWGPGTVVNEKLF
D: .; V: TRBV30; CDR3: AGGIGETQY
D: TRBD2; V: TRBV11-2; CDR3: ASSPGGSGGYTQY
D: .; V: TRBV9; CDR3: ASSVDINYGYT
D: TRBD1; V: TRBV18; CDR3: ASSPGTGNQPQH
D: TRBD1; V: TRBV2; CDR3: ASSGQGASGELF
D: .; V: TRBV3-1; CDR3: ASSQDSFQETQY
D: .; V: TRBV28; CDR3: ASSHGTSEKLF
D: TRBD1; V: TRBV9; CDR3: ASSQGQGNGKLF
D: TRBD2; V: TRBV3-1; CDR3: ASRQLQAGVNEQF
D: TRBD2; V: TRBV7-2; CDR3: ASSLPSGGAYEQF
D: .; V: TRBV30; CDR3: AWNGGQRGRTDTQY
D: .; V: TRBV29-1; CDR3: SVLHPGYEQY
D: .; V: TRBV12-3/TRBV12-4; CDR3: ASSPRGSPNTEAF
D: TRBD1; V: TRBV30; CDR3: AWSFYRGRLDYGYT
D: .; V: TRBV12-3/TRBV12-4; CDR3: ASSNRIRATRRNEQF
D: TRBD1; V: TRBV19; CDR3: ASTTGAGLLAGELF
D: .; V: TRBV5-1; CDR3: ASSLAGRTGEKLF
D: .; V: TRBV18; CDR3: ASSPYDNSPLH
D: .; V: TRBV12-5; CDR3: ASANRLARAGRYEQY
D: .; V: TRBV19; CDR3: ASSSPTQGANTEAF
D: TRBD1; V: TRBV7-9; CDR3: ASSKRQTGDGGYT
D: TRBD2; V: TRBV4-1; CDR3: ASSQGLAGGTDTQY
D: .; V: TRBV2; CDR3: ASTSTGPSTYNEQF
D: .; V: TRBV6-1; CDR3: ARITSQDTQY
D: .; V: TRBV6-1; CDR3: ASSEGRTKAYEQY
D: .; V: TRBV2; CDR3: ASRNGGTGELF
D: .; V: TRBV20-1; CDR3: SARGGNTIY